This T cell receptor (beta chain) was captured in a study of blood T cell repertoires in COVID-19 (TCRdb year 2020). General notes on the study: Collaborator samples came from the United States, Italy and Spain and covered acute and convalescent phases of COVID-19. Where available, HLA class I and class II types were obtained from metadata supplied by the sample provider rather than from assay-based typing. The material from the prospective study consisted of cDNA or gDNA derived from T cells, B-cell-depleted T cells, or PBMCs. The repertoires were released in a freely available public database intended as a resource for research on the immune response to SARS-CoV-2. The dataset comprised deeply sampled blood TCRbeta repertoires from subjects exposed to, actively infected with, or recovered from COVID-19. Samples came from the ongoing ImmuneRACE study (first 160 participants) plus 1,254 subjects from 6 global collaborators. The sample metadata nearly always contained a de-identified subject ID, COVID-19 status, age in years and sex.

At the junction V is shortened by 0 bases and J by 6 bases, with 9 bases in between. From the cysteine through the phenylalanine, the CDR3 covers 13 amino acids. Of the read, only the CDR3 DNA is kept; its 39 bases are in frame from base 1. The germline V gene gives CDR1 as SGDLS and CDR2 as YYNGEE. Whole blood was collected in K2EDTA tubes by collaborating institutions according to the institutions' own protocols. For TCRbeta analysis, collaborators shipped samples in one of three forms: frozen whole blood, isolated PBMCs, or DNA extracted from either of those sample types. The paper's findings and limits, for the study overall: The amount of clinical and demographic metadata varied by source and participant and was provided uncurated.

This clone was counted only a few times. Its antigen specificity is not known. Base qualities are not provided; no much larger clone lies one nucleotide away. The immunoSEQ Assay, a bias-controlled multiplex PCR, was used to amplify TCRbeta CDR3 regions from genomic DNA. Regarding the original processing steps: Nucleated cell counts per sample were estimated from amplification of reference gene primers within the assay. To quantify the absolute abundance of each unique TCRbeta CDR3 rearrangement, sequence reads were collapsed and filtered. Productive Simpson clonality was computed per sample as the square root of Simpson's diversity index over productive rearrangements. The source is immuneACCESS, and TCRdb retained only in-frame sequences with V and J called. Part of the clones is not carried over; for the studies checked, unresolved V genes explain less than half of this, and the remainder is unexplained. That table gives V, J and clone size, and the DNA gave D and trimming. This sample has 120,000 or so clones in its table, and over 75% of those were observed once. Jointly, the top ten make up around 11% of the sample.

The rearranged segments are TRBV9 and TRBJ1-2; TRBD1 is perhaps the D gene, given 5 matching bases. The specimen was peripheral blood. This receptor was identified in a man in his 60s with acute or convalescent COVID-19. The CDR3 protein sequence reads: CASSVVTRDGYTF. The DNA sequence is given as TGTGCCAGCAGCGTAGTGACCAGGGATGGCTACACCTTC.